This is a list of T cell receptor beta chains from one sample in a study of blood T cell repertoires in COVID-19. This table comes from immunoSEQ multiplex PCR, and its TCRdb copy is limited to in-frame clones, with some not included. There are about 49,000 clones in the sample; 65% to 90% occur only once, and about a fifth lies in the top ten. The sample was peripheral blood. The receptors were gathered from an elderly woman with COVID-19, enrolled during active disease. Both conserved end residues are part of each CDR3. A D gene is named only where the DNA matches it firmly. Part of the rows lack a size; the others show once, few, many or a class for expanded clones.

-	TRBJ1-1	few	TRBV30	CAWTGWSTAKTEAFF	TGTGCCTGGACGGGGTGGAGCACCGCAAAGACTGAAGCTTTCTTT
TRBD1	TRBJ1-5	-	TRBV19	CASSLQGQGLNQPQHF	TGTGCCAGTAGTCTTCAGGGACAGGGGCTCAATCAGCCCCAGCATTTT
TRBD1	TRBJ1-2	-	TRBV19	CASRGRGAGGYTF	TGTGCCAGTAGGGGCAGGGGGGCCGGGGGCTACACCTTC
-	TRBJ2-7	once	TRBV6-1	CASSDNVSGAYEQYF	TGTGCCAGCAGTGACAACGTTAGCGGAGCCTACGAGCAGTACTTC
-	TRBJ1-5	-	TRBV19	CASSMVAVGQPQHF	TGTGCCAGTAGTATGGTAGCCGTCGGTCAGCCCCAGCATTTT
-	TRBJ1-5	once	TRBV10-3	CAISEGGRNQPQHF	TGTGCCATCAGTGAGGGAGGCCGCAATCAGCCCCAGCATTTT
-	TRBJ1-1	-	TRBV5-4	CAISGREDTEAFF	TGTGCCATCTCTGGCAGGGAGGACACTGAAGCTTTCTTT
TRBD2	TRBJ2-4	-	TRBV28	CASSSEDSGRANVIQYF	TGTGCCAGCAGTTCCGAGGATAGCGGGAGAGCAAATGTCATTCAGTACTTC
-	TRBJ2-5	-	TRBV29-1	CSGLVETQYF	TGCAGCGGATTAGTGGAGACCCAGTACTTC
TRBD1	TRBJ2-7	-	TRBV19	CASSANRGSSYEQYF	TGTGCCAGTAGTGCTAACAGGGGGAGCTCCTACGAGCAGTACTTC
-	TRBJ1-6	-	TRBV4-2	CASSQDGAVINSPLHF	TGTGCCAGCAGCCAAGATGGGGCAGTGATTAATTCACCCCTCCACTTT
-	TRBJ1-1	once	TRBV5-8	CASIRGTEAFF	TGTGCCAGCATCCGAGGCACTGAAGCTTTCTTT
-	TRBJ2-5	-	TRBV6-1	CASSESRETQYF	TGTGCCAGCAGTGAATCGCGGGAGACCCAGTACTTC
-	TRBJ2-7	-	TRBV3-1/TRBV3-2	CASSPRDHWRYEQYF	TGTGCCAGCAGCCCGCGGGACCATTGGCGCTACGAGCAGTACTTC
-	TRBJ1-1	-	TRBV5-1	CASRPSLNTEAFF	TGCGCCAGCAGACCGAGTCTGAACACTGAAGCTTTCTTT
TRBD2	TRBJ2-3	-	TRBV3-1/TRBV3-2	CASSQGGLGTDTQYF	TGTGCCAGCAGCCAAGGGGGACTAGGGACAGATACGCAGTATTTT
TRBD2	TRBJ2-6	-	TRBV19	CASNEGGTGANVLTF	TGTGCCAGTAACGAGGGAGGGACTGGGGCCAACGTCCTGACTTTC
TRBD2	TRBJ2-1	few	TRBV7-2	CASSLKGSGRNEQFF	TGTGCCAGCAGCTTAAAAGGTAGCGGGAGGAATGAGCAGTTCTTC
-	TRBJ1-1	-	TRBV18	CASSPRTSGVRYTEAFF	TGTGCCAGCTCACCACGAACGTCAGGGGTAAGGTACACTGAAGCTTTCTTT
-	TRBJ2-3	-	TRBV23-1	CASTLGDGATDTQYF	TGCGCCAGCACTTTAGGGGATGGGGCAACAGATACGCAGTATTTT
TRBD2	TRBJ2-7	-	TRBV7-8	CASSKNPGLAGSSYEQYF	TGTGCCAGCAGCAAAAACCCGGGACTAGCGGGTTCCTCCTACGAGCAGTACTTC
TRBD2	TRBJ2-1	once	TRBV3-1/TRBV3-2	CASSPLAGERANEQFF	TGTGCCAGCAGCCCTCTAGCGGGAGAACGGGCCAATGAGCAGTTCTTC
TRBD2	TRBJ2-1	-	TRBV3-1/TRBV3-2	CASSQVSPLAGGAPDYNEQFF	TGTGCCAGCAGCCAAGTGTCCCCCCTAGCGGGAGGTGCCCCGGACTACAATGAGCAGTTCTTC
TRBD2	TRBJ2-7	-	TRBV18	CASSPAGTGEQYF	TGTGCCAGCTCCCCAGCGGGGACCGGAGAGCAGTACTTC
TRBD1	TRBJ2-7	-	TRBV28	CASRTTGTARSEQYF	TGTGCCAGCAGAACAACCGGGACAGCAAGATCAGAGCAGTACTTC
TRBD2	TRBJ2-3	-	TRBV27	CASSGRAGLTDTQYF	TGTGCCAGCAGTGGGAGGGCGGGGCTCACAGATACGCAGTATTTT
TRBD2	TRBJ2-1	-	TRBV19	CASSTSSGRVYEQFF	TGTGCCAGTAGTACCTCTAGCGGGAGGGTATATGAGCAGTTCTTC
TRBD2	TRBJ2-2	-	TRBV3-1/TRBV3-2	CASSQDTPGLAGGLHGELFF	TGTGCCAGCAGCCAAGATACGCCGGGACTAGCGGGAGGACTGCATGGGGAGCTGTTTTTT
-	TRBJ2-7	-	TRBV6-5	CASRGTLTYEQYF	TGTGCCAGCCGCGGGACTCTTACTTACGAGCAGTACTTC
-	TRBJ2-2	-	TRBV15	CATGSGNTGELFF	TGTGCCACCGGGTCAGGGAACACCGGGGAGCTGTTTTTT
-	TRBJ2-3	-	TRBV30	CAWSADSGLPSTDTQYF	TGTGCCTGGAGTGCGGACAGTGGACTGCCTAGCACAGATACGCAGTATTTT
-	TRBJ2-5	-	TRBV5-1	CASSYGDTSETQYF	TGCGCCAGCAGCTATGGGGACACTTCGGAGACCCAGTACTTC
TRBD1	TRBJ2-4	-	TRBV7-9	CASSKPTGVAKNIQYF	TGTGCCAGCAGTAAGCCGACAGGGGTGGCCAAAAACATTCAGTACTTC
-	TRBJ2-1	-	TRBV19	CASSIEHRVFYNEQFF	TGTGCCAGTAGTATAGAACACAGGGTTTTCTACAATGAGCAGTTCTTC
TRBD2	TRBJ2-7	-	TRBV11-2	CASSWAAGVSEQYF	TGTGCCAGCAGCTGGGCAGCGGGAGTCAGCGAGCAGTACTTC